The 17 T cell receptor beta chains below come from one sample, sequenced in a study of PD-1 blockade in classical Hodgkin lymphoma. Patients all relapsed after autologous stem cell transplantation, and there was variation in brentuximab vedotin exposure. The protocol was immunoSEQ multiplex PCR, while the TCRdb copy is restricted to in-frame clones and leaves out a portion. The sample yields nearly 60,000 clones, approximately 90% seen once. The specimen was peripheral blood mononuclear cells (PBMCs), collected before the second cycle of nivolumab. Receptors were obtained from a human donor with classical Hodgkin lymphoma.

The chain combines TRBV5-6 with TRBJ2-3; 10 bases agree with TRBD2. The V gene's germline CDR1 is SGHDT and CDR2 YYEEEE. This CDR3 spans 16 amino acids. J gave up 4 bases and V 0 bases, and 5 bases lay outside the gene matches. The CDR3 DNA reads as TGTGCCAGCAGCTTGGCTAGCGGGAGAAGGGCAGATACGCAGTATTTT. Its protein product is CASSLASGRRADTQYF.

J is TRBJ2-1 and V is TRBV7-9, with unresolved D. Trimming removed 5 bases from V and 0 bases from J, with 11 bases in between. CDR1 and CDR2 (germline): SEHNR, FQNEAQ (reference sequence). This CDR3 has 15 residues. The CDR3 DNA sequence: TGTGCCAGCAGCCAATTACCCGGCTCCTACAATGAGCAGTTCTTC. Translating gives CASSQLPGSYNEQFF.

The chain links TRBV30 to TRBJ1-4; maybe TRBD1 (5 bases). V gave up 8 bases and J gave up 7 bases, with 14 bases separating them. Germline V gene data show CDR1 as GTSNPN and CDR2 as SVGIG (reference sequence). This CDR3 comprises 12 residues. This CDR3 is CAGRVRGEKLFF. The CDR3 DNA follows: TGTGCCGGACGGGTAAGGGGTGAAAAACTGTTTTTT.

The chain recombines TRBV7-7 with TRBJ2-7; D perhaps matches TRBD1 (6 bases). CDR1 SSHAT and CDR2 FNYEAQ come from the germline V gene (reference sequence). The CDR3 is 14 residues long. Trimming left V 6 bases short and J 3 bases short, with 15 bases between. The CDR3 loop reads CASRHTGSSYEQYF. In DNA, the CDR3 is TGTGCCAGCAGGCACACAGGGAGCAGCTACGAGCAGTACTTC.

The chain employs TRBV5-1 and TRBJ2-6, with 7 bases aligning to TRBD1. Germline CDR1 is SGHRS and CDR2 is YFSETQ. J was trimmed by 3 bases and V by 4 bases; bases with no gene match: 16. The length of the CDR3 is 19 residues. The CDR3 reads CASSHNPGTAGVGANVLTF. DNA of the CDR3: TGCGCCAGCAGCCACAACCCCGGGACAGCCGGGGTTGGGGCCAACGTCCTGACTTTC.

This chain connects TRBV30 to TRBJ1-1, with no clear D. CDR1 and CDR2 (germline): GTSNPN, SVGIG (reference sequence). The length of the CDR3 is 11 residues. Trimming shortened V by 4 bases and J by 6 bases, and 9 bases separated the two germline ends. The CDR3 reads CAWKSSPEAFF. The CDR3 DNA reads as TGTGCCTGGAAGTCGAGTCCTGAAGCTTTCTTT.

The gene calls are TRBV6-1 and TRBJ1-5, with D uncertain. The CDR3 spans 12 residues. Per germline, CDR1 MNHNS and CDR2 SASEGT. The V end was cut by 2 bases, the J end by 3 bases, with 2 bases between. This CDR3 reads CASSEHNQPQHF. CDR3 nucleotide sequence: TGTGCCAGCAGTGAACACAATCAGCCCCAGCATTTT.

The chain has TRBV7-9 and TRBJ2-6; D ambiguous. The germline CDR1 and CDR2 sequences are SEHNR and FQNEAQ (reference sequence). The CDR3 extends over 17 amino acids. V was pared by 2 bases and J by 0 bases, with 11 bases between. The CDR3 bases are TGTGCCAGCAGCTTATTGTGGCGGAGCTCTGGGGCCAACGTCCTGACTTTC. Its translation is CASSLLWRSSGANVLTF.

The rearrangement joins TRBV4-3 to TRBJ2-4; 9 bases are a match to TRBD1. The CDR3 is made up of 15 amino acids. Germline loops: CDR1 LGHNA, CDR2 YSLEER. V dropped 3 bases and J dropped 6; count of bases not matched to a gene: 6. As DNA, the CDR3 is TGCGCCAGCAGCCAGGCCGGGACAGGGATAAACATTCAGTACTTC. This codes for CASSQAGTGINIQYF.

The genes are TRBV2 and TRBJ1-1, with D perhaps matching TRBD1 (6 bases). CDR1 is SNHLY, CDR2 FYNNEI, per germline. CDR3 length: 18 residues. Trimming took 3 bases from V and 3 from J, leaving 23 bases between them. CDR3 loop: CASSERAWAPEGDTEAFF. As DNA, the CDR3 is TGTGCCAGCAGTGAGAGGGCCTGGGCACCCGAGGGGGACACTGAAGCTTTCTTT.

CDR3 DNA sequence: TGCGCCAGCAGCCAAGATTCGGGGGGGCTTAGCGAGCAGTACTTC. Translation gives CASSQDSGGLSEQYF. V is TRBV4-3 and J is TRBJ2-7; the match to TRBD2 covers 8 bases. The J segment lost 6 bases and the V segment lost 0 bases, leaving 7 bases of the junction unmatched. Germline-derived CDR1 and CDR2 are LGHNA and YSLEER. CDR3 length: 15 residues.

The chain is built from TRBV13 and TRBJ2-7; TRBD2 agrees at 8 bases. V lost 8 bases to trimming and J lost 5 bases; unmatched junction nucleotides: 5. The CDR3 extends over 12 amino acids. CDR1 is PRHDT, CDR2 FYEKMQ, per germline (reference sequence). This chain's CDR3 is CASRGGGDEQYF. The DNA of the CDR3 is TGTGCCAGCCGGGGGGGCGGGGACGAGCAGTACTTC.

CDR3 residues: CASSQSMGNKNIQYF. The DNA of the CDR3 is TGCGCCAGCAGTCAATCGATGGGGAACAAAAACATTCAGTACTTC. This chain links TRBV23-1 with TRBJ2-4, with D unclear. TRBV23-1 has ORF status, its function being uncertain. V was pared by 0 bases and J by 3 bases, with 9 bases between. This CDR3 has 15 residues.

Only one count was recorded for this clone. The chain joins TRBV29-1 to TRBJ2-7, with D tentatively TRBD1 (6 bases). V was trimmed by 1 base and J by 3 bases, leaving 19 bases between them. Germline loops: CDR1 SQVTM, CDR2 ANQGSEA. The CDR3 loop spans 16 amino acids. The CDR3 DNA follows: TGCAGCGTTGAAGGGTTCGAAGGCAGGGACATCTACGAGCAGTACTTC. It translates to CSVEGFEGRDIYEQYF.

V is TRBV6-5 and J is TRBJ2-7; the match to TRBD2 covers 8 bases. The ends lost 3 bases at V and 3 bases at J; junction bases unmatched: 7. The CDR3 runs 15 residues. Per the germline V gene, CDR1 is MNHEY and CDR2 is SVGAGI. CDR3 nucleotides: TGTGCCAGCAGTTATTTGGGGACTAGTTTCTACGAGCAGTACTTC. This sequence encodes CASSYLGTSFYEQYF.

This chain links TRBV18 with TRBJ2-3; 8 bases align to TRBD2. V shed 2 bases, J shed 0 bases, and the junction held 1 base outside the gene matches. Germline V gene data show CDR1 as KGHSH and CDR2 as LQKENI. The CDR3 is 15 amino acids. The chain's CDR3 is CASSPTGGSTDTQYF. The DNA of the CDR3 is TGTGCCAGCTCACCAACGGGAGGGAGCACAGATACGCAGTATTTT. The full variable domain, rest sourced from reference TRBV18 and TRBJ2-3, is NAGVMQNPRHLVRRRGQEARLRCSPMKGHSHVYWYRQLPEEGLKFMVYLQKENIIDESGMPKERFSAEFPKEGPSILRIQQVVRGDSAAYFCASSPTGGSTDTQYFGPGTRLTVL.

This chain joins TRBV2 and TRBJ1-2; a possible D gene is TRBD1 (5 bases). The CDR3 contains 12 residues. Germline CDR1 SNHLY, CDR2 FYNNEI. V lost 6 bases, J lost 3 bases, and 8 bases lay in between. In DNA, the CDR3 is TGTGCCAGCAGACGGGACGACTATGGCTACACCTTC. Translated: CASRRDDYGYTF. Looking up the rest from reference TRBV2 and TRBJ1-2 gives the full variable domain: EPEVTQTPSHQVTQMGQEVILRCVPISNHLYFYWYRQILGQKVEFLVSFYNNEISEKSEIFDDQFSVERPDGSNFTLKIRSTKLEDSAMYFCASRRDDYGYTFGSGTRLTVV.